This T cell receptor (beta chain) was sequenced during a study of T cell responses to AZD1222 COVID-19 vaccine. Data came from immunoSEQ multiplex PCR; TCRdb stores just in-frame clones and leaves some out. Among 150,000 or so clones listed, roughly 85% were seen once. Study results and caveats: Repertoires were sampled only after the peak T cell response. Spike-specific TCRs gained breadth and depth after people received two AZD1222 doses.

Remarks on this clone: What it binds is not known.

V dropped 5 bases and J dropped 0 bases, with 15 bases sitting between them. The germline gives CDR1 SGDLS, CDR2 YYNGEE. The CDR3 covers 17 residues. Sequenced material: peripheral blood, taken on day 0 of AZD1222 vaccination. V usage is TRBV9 and J usage is TRBJ1-6, with a weak D call TRBD1 (5 bases). The TCR comes from an adult in good health. The CDR3 is CASSRGPPISYNSPLHF. The CDR3 nucleotides are TGTGCCAGCAGTCGGGGCCCTCCGATCTCCTATAATTCACCCCTCCACTTT.